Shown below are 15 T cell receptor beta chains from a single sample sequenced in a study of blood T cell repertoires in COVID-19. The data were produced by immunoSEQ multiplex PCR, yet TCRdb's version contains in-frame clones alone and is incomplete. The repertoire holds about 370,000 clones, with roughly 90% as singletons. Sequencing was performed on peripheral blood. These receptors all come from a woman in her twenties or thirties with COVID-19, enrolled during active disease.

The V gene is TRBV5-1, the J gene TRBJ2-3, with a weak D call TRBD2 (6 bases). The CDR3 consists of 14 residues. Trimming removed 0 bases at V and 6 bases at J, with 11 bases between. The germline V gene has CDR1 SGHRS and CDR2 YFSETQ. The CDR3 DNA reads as TGCGCCAGCAGCTTGGGGCGGGGTGCTGATACGCAGTATTTT. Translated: CASSLGRGADTQYF. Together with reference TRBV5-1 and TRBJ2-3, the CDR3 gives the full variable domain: KAGVTQTPRYLIKTRGQQVTLSCSPISGHRSVSWYQQTPGQGLQFLFEYFSETQRNKGNFPGRFSGRQFSNSRSEMNVSTLELGDSALYLCASSLGRGADTQYFGPGTRLTVL.

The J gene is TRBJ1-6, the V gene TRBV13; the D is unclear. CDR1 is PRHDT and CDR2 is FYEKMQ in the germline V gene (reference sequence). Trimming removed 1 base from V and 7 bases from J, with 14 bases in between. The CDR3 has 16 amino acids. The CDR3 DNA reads TGTGCCAGCAGCTTAGCGAGGGATGGGTTCAATTCACCCCTCCACTTT. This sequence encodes CASSLARDGFNSPLHF.

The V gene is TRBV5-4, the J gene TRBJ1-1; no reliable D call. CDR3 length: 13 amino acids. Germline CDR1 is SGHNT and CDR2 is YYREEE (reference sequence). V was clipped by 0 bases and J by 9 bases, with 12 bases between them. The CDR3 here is CASSLGLSEKAFF. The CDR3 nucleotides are TGTGCCAGCAGCTTGGGTTTGTCAGAAAAAGCTTTCTTT.

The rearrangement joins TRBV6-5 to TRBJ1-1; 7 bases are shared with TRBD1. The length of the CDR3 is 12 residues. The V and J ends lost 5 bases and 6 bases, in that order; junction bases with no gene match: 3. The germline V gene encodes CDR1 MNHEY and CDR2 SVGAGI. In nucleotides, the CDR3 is TGTGCCAGCAGTACCGGGACAGCTGAAGCTTTCTTT. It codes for CASSTGTAEAFF.

The CDR3 region is CASSSSLLELFF. In nucleotides, the CDR3 is TGTGCCAGCAGCTCTTCTCTTCTGGAGCTGTTTTTT. The chain recombines TRBV7-9 with TRBJ2-2, with no clear D. CDR3 length equals 12 residues. V lost 4 bases and J lost 10, with 10 bases in between. CDR1 and CDR2 (germline): SEHNR, FQNEAQ (reference sequence). Complete variable domain (other parts from reference TRBV7-9 and TRBJ2-2): DTGVSQNPRHKITKRGQNVTFRCDPISEHNRLYWYRQTLGQGPEFLTYFQNEAQLEKSRLLSDRFSAERPKGSFSTLEIQRTEQGDSAMYLCASSSSLLELFFGEGSRLTVL.

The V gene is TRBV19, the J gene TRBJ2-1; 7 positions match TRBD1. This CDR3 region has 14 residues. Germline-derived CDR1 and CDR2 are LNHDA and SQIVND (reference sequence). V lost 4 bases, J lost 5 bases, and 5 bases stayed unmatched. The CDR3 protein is CASSTPGGHNEQFF. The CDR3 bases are TGTGCCAGTAGTACTCCAGGGGGACACAATGAGCAGTTCTTC.

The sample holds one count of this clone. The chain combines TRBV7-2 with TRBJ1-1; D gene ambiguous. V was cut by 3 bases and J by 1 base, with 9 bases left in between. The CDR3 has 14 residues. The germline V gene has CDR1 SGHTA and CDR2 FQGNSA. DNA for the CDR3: TGTGCCAGCAGCTTCAGTACCACGAACACTGAAGCTTTCTTT. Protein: CASSFSTTNTEAFF.

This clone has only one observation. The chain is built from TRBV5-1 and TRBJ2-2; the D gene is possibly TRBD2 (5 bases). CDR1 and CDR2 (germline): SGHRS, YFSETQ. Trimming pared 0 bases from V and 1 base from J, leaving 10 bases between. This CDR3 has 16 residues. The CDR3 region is CASSLGIAQNTGELFF. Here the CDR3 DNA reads TGCGCCAGCAGCTTGGGGATAGCGCAGAACACCGGGGAGCTGTTTTTT.

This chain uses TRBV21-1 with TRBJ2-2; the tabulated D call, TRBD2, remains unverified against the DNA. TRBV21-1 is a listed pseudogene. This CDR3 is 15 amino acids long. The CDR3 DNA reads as TGTGCCAGCAGCAATATCGGACTGAACACCGGGGAGCTGTTTTTT. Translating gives CASSNIGLNTGELFF.

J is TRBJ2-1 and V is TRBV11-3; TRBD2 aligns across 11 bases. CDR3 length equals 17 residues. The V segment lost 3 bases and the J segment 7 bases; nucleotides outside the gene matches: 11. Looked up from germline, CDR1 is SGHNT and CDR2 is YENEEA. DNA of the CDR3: TGTGCCAGCAGCTTTCCGACTAGCGGGAATAAACGGAATGAGCAGTTCTTC. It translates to CASSFPTSGNKRNEQFF.

The CDR3 here is CASSVGSGFSGNTIYF. The CDR3 bases are TGTGCCAGCAGCGTAGGTTCAGGATTCTCTGGAAACACCATATATTTT. The chain joins TRBV9 to TRBJ1-3, with unresolved D. Germline lookup yields CDR1 SGDLS and CDR2 YYNGEE. V lost 0 bases and J 0 bases, leaving 10 bases between the germline ends. The CDR3 covers 16 residues.

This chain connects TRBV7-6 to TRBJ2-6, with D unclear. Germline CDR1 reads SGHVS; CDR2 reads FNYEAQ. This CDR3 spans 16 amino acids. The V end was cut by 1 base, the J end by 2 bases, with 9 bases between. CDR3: CASSLEVPAGANVLTF. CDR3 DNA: TGTGCCAGCAGCTTAGAAGTACCAGCTGGGGCCAACGTCCTGACTTTC.

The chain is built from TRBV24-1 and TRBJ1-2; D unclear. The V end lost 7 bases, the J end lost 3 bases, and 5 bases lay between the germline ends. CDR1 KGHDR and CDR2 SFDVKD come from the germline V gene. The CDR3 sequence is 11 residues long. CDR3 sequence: CATRGDYGYTF. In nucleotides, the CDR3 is TGTGCCACCAGGGGCGACTATGGCTACACCTTC.

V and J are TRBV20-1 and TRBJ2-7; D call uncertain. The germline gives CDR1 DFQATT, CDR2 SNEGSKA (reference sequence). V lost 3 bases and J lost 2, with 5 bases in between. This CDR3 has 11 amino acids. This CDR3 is CSARSTYEQYF. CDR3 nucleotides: TGCAGTGCTAGGAGCACCTACGAGCAGTACTTC.

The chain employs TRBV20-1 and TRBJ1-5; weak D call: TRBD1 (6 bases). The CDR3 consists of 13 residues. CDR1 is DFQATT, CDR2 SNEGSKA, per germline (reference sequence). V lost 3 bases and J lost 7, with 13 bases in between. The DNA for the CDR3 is TGCAGTGCTAGTCGGACAGTAGAGCAGCCCCAGCATTTT. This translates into CSASRTVEQPQHF.